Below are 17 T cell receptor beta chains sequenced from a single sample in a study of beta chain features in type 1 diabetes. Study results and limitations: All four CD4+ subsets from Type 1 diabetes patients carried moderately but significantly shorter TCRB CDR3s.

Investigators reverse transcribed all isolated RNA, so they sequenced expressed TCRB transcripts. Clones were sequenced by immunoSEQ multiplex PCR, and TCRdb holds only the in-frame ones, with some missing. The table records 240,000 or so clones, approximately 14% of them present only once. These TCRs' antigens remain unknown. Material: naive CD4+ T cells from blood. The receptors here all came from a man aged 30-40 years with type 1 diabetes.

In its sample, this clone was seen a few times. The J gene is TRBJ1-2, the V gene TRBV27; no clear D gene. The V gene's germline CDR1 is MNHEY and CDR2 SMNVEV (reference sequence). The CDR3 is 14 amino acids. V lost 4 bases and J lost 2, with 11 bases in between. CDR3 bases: TGTGCCAGCAGTTCCCGGGGAGGGAACTATGGCTACACCTTC. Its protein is CASSSRGGNYGYTF.

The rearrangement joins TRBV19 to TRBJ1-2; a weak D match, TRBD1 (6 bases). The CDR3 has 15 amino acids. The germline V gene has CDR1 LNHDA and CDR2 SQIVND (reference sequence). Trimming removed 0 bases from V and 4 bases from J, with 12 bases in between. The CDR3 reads CASSIDPTGLYGYTF. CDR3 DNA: TGTGCCAGTAGTATAGATCCGACAGGTCTCTATGGCTACACCTTC. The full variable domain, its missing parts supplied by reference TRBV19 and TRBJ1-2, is DGGITQSPKYLFRKEGQNVTLSCEQNLNHDAMYWYRQDPGQGLRLIYYSQIVNDFQKGDIAEGYSVSREKKESFPLTVTSAQKNPTAFYLCASSIDPTGLYGYTFGSGTRLTVV.

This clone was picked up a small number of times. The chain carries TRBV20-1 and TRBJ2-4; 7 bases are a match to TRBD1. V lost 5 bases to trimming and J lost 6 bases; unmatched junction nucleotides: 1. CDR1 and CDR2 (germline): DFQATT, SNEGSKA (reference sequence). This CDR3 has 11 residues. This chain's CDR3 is CSAWDRNIQYF. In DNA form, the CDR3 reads TGCAGTGCTTGGGACAGAAACATTCAGTACTTC.

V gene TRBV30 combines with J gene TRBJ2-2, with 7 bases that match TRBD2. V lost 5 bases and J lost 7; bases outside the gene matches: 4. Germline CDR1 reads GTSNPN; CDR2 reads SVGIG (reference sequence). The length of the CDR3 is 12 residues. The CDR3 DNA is TGTGCCTGGGGGAGGGAGCACGGGGAGCTGTTTTTT. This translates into CAWGREHGELFF.

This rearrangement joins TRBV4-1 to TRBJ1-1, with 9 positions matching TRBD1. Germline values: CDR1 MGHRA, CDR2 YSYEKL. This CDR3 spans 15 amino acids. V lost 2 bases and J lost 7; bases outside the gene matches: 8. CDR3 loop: CASSQPRDRVGEAFF. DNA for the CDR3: TGCGCCAGCAGCCAACCCCGGGACAGGGTGGGTGAAGCTTTCTTT.

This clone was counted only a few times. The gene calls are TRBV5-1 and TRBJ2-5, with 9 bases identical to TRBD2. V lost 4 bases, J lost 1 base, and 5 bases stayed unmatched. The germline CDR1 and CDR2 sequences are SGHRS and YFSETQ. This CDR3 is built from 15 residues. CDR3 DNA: TGCGCCAGCAGCAGAGAGACTAGCGGCCAAGAGACCCAGTACTTC. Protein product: CASSRETSGQETQYF.

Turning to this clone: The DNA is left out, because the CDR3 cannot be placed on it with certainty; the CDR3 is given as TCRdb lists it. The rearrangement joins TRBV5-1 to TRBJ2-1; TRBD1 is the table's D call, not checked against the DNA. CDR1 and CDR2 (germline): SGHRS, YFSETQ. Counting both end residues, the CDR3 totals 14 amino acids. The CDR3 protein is CASSSGHFGNEQFF.

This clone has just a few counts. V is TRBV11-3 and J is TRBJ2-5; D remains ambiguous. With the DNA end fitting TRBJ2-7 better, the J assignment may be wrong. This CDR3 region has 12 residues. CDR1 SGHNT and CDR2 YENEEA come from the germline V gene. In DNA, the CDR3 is TGTGCCAGCAGCATCAGGCTTCGCGAGCAGTACTTC. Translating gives CASSIRLREQYF.

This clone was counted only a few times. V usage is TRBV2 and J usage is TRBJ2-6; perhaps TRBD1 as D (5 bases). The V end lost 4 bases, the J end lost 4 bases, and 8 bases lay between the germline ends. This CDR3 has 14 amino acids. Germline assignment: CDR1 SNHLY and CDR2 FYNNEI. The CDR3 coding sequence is TGTGCCAGCAGTGGCAGGGTCGGGGCCAACGTCCTGACTTTC. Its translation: CASSGRVGANVLTF.

The CDR3 protein is CASRTPGQFHGYTF. CDR3 sequence (DNA): TGTGCCAGCAGGACCCCCGGACAGTTCCATGGCTACACCTTC. The chain links TRBV6-5 to TRBJ1-2; D may be TRBD1 (6 bases). The CDR3 is 14 amino acids. Trimming removed 6 bases at V and 6 bases at J, with 17 bases between. Germline CDR1 and CDR2: MNHEY and SVGAGI.

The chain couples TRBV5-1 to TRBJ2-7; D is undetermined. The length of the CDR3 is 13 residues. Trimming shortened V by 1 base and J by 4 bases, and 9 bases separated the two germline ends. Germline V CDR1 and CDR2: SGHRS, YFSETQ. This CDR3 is CASSLNRFYEQYF. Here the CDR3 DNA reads TGCGCCAGCAGCTTGAACAGATTTTACGAGCAGTACTTC.

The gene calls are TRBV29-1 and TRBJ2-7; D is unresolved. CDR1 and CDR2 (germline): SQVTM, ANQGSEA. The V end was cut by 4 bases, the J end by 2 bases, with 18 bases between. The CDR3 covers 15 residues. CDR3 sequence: CSVGVWRSLTYEQYF. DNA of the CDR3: TGCAGCGTTGGGGTATGGCGGTCCCTAACCTACGAGCAGTACTTC.

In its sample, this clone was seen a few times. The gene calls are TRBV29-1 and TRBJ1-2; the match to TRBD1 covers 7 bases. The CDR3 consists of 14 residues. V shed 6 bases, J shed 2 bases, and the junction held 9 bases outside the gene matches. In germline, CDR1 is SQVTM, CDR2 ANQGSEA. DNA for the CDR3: TGCAGCGTGGAATGGACAGGACAAAACTATGGCTACACCTTC. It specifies CSVEWTGQNYGYTF.

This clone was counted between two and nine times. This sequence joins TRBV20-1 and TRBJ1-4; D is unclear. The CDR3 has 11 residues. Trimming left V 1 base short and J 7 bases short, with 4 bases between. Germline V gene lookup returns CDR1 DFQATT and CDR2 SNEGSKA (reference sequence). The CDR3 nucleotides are TGCAGTGCTAGAGGGGCTGAAAAACTGTTTTTT. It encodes CSARGAEKLFF.

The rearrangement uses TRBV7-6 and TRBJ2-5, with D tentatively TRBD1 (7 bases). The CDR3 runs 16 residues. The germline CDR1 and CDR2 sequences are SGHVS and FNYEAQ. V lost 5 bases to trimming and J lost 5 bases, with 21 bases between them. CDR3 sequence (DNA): TGTGCCAGCAGCCTAGGGGGCGGGGCCGAGGGGGAGACCCAGTACTTC. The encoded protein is CASSLGGGAEGETQYF. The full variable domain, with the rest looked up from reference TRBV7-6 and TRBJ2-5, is GAGVSQSPRYKVTKRGQDVALRCDPISGHVSLYWYRQALGQGPEFLTYFNYEAQQDKSGLPNDRFSAERPEGSISTLTIQRTEQRDSAMYRCASSLGGGAEGETQYFGPGTRLLVL.

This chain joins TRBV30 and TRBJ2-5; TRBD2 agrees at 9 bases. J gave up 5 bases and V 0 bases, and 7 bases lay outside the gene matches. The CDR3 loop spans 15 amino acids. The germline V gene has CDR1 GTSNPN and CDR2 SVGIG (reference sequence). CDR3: CAWSVHAGGLETQYF. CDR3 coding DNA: TGTGCCTGGAGTGTACACGCGGGAGGGCTGGAGACCCAGTACTTC.

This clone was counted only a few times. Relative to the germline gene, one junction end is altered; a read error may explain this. CDR3 protein: CASSEKAAPGF. The CDR3 DNA reads as TGTGCCAGCAGTGAAAAGGCGGCCCCGGGCTTC. This chain joins TRBV6-1 and TRBJ2-7; the D is unclear. There are 11 residues in the CDR3. Germline loops: CDR1 MNHNS, CDR2 SASEGT.